A selection of T cell receptor beta chains follows, all from one sample in a study of response to subunit inactivated influenza vaccine. TCRdb independently ran MiXCR on the RT-PCR reads; one entry per CDR3 protein. The repertoire holds more than 550,000 distinct CDR3 sequences, with 12% as singletons. The source material was PBMCs from blood, sampled on the day of vaccination. The receptors were gathered from a man in his fifties or sixties who received an inactivated influenza vaccine. Both conserved end residues are part of each CDR3. A D gene is named only where the DNA matches it firmly. Expanded clones get a size class; other rows say once, few or many, or leave the size out.

j_call clone_size cdr3_length d_call v_call cdr3_aa cdr3_nt
TRBJ2-7 . 15 . TRBV5-1 CASSLEPGLSYEQYF TGCGCCAGCAGCTTGGAGCCAGGTCTTTCCTACGAGCAGTACTTC
TRBJ1-1 few 17 TRBD1 TRBV7-2 CASSYTGTGGYWPEAFF TGTGCCAGCAGCTACACCGGGACAGGGGGATATTGGCCTGAAGCTTTCTTT
TRBJ2-2 few 15 . TRBV5-8 CASIPRGEGAGELFF TGTGCCAGCATCCCGAGAGGGGAAGGGGCCGGGGAGCTGTTTTTT
TRBJ1-1 . 13 . TRBV14 CASSQEGDREAFF TGTGCCAGCAGCCAAGAAGGCGACAGAGAAGCTTTCTTT
TRBJ2-5 many 15 . TRBV9 CASSKMAGVRETQYF TGTGCCAGCAGCAAAATGGCAGGGGTCAGGGAGACCCAGTACTTC
TRBJ1-1 . 14 . TRBV3-1 CASSLLGRDTEAFF TGTGCCAGCAGCCTTCTTGGCAGGGACACTGAAGCTTTCTTT
TRBJ2-2 many 15 . TRBV6-2/TRBV6-3 CASSYNRASTGELFF TGTGCCAGCAGTTACAACCGGGCCAGCACCGGGGAGCTGTTTTTT
TRBJ2-7 . 14 . TRBV28 CASSPGNPDYEQYF TGTGCCAGCAGTCCCGGGAACCCCGACTACGAGCAGTACTTC
TRBJ2-4 few 14 . TRBV2 CASSLGLDKNIQYF TGTGCCAGCAGCCTAGGACTGGACAAAAACATTCAGTACTTC
TRBJ2-7 few 13 . TRBV20-1 CSARLGAPLEQYF TGCAGTGCTAGATTAGGGGCCCCACTCGAGCAGTACTTC
TRBJ2-6 . 18 . TRBV6-1 CASSEAPLKGTGANVLTF TGTGCCAGCAGTGAAGCCCCTTTAAAAGGCACTGGGGCCAACGTCCTGACTTTC
TRBJ1-6 many 18 . TRBV7-9 CASSLEQGPGSYNSPLHF TGTGCCAGCAGCTTAGAGCAGGGCCCGGGCTCCTATAATTCACCCCTCCACTTT
TRBJ2-3 many 17 TRBD2 TRBV4-2 CASSQNGGPSGADTQYF TGTGCCAGCAGCCAAAATGGGGGGCCTAGCGGGGCAGATACGCAGTATTTT
TRBJ2-1 . 15 TRBD2 TRBV5-4 CASSARLAGGEEQFF TGTGCCAGCAGCGCAAGACTAGCGGGGGGGGAGGAGCAGTTCTTC
TRBJ2-7 few 20 . TRBV10-3 CAISDSKITPETKSSYEQYF TGTGCCATCAGTGACTCCAAGATTACCCCCGAGACCAAAAGCTCCTACGAGCAGTACTTC
TRBJ2-3 few 14 . TRBV27 CASSFLHPTDTQYF TGTGCCAGCAGTTTCCTACACCCCACAGATACGCAGTATTTT
TRBJ1-5 few 13 . TRBV18 CASSYTEHQPQHF TGTGCCAGCTCATATACGGAGCATCAGCCCCAGCATTTT
TRBJ2-1 many 15 TRBD2 TRBV5-1 CASSLLASGDNEQFF TGCGCCAGCAGCTTGTTGGCTAGCGGGGACAATGAGCAGTTCTTC
TRBJ2-7 many 18 . TRBV5-1 CASSPTFQAFTQEGEQYF TGCGCCAGCAGTCCCACCTTTCAGGCCTTTACACAGGAAGGCGAGCAGTACTTC
TRBJ2-1 . 15 . TRBV5-1 CASSVQVMENGEQFF TGCGCCAGCAGCGTGCAGGTCATGGAAAATGGTGAGCAGTTCTTC
TRBJ2-7 . 14 . TRBV7-8 CASSLGAVNYEQYF TGTGCCAGCAGCTTAGGAGCAGTGAACTACGAGCAGTACTTC
TRBJ2-5 . 15 . TRBV5-1 CASSLGWVGQETQYF TGCGCCAGCAGCTTGGGCTGGGTCGGGCAAGAGACCCAGTACTTC
TRBJ2-5 . 19 TRBD2 TRBV4-2 CASSRGKREGLRDPETQYF TGTGCCAGCAGCCGTGGAAAGCGGGAGGGCCTTCGAGACCCAGAGACCCAGTACTTC
TRBJ2-1 . 13 . TRBV12-3/TRBV12-4 CASSLIVSNEQFF TGTGCCAGCAGTTTGATCGTATCCAATGAGCAGTTCTTC
TRBJ2-7 few 14 TRBD2 TRBV19 CASSISSGNYEQYF TGTGCCAGTAGTATTTCTAGCGGAAACTACGAGCAGTACTTC
TRBJ2-1 . 13 . TRBV4-2 CASSQDGLVLQFF TGTGCCAGCAGCCAAGATGGGCTAGTTTTGCAGTTCTTC
TRBJ2-5 many 14 . TRBV5-1 CASSFQGLQETQYF TGCGCCAGCAGCTTCCAGGGGTTGCAAGAGACCCAGTACTTC
TRBJ1-4 . 15 . TRBV11-2 CASSATGTLLEKLFF TGTGCCAGCAGCGCGACCGGGACGCTTCTCGAAAAACTGTTTTTT
TRBJ1-2 many 14 . TRBV5-1 CASSETQGNYGYTF TGCGCCAGCAGCGAGACACAGGGAAACTATGGCTACACCTTC
TRBJ2-6 few 16 . TRBV6-1 CASRWRKGDGANVLTF TGTGCCAGCCGCTGGCGGAAAGGTGATGGGGCCAACGTCCTGACTTTC
TRBJ2-1 few 20 TRBD2 TRBV4-1 CASSQLRAWGLAGTANEQFF TGCGCCAGCAGCCAACTCAGGGCCTGGGGACTAGCGGGGACGGCCAATGAGCAGTTCTTC
TRBJ2-3 . 13 TRBD2 TRBV29-1 CSVGSGRTDTQYF TGCAGCGTTGGAAGCGGGAGGACAGATACGCAGTATTTT
TRBJ2-1 . 11 . TRBV10-3 CAIRQGTEQCF TGTGCCATCAGGCAGGGTACTGAGCAGTGCTTC
TRBJ2-3 few 17 TRBD2 TRBV7-2 CASSLSPSGSGKYTQYF TGTGCCAGCAGCTTATCCCCTTCGGGTAGCGGGAAGTATACGCAGTATTTT
TRBJ2-7 . 16 TRBD1 TRBV6-5 CASSYPPGAGGVEQYF TGTGCCAGCAGTTACCCTCCTGGGGCAGGGGGCGTCGAGCAGTACTTC
TRBJ2-6 few 18 . TRBV6-2/TRBV6-3 CASSYRGRGLSGANVLTF TGTGCCAGCAGTTACCGTGGCAGGGGTCTCTCTGGGGCCAACGTCCTGACTTTC
TRBJ2-7 . 15 . TRBV28 CASRIGGLRSYEQYF TGTGCCAGCAGAATTGGGGGGCTCCGGTCCTACGAGCAGTACTTC
TRBJ1-1 many 15 . TRBV12-3/TRBV12-4 CASRSNQGLNTEAFF TGTGCCAGCAGATCCAACCAGGGTTTGAACACTGAAGCTTTCTTT
TRBJ2-3 few 14 TRBD1 TRBV12-3/TRBV12-4 CASSWGQTTDTQYF TGTGCCAGCAGCTGGGGACAGACCACAGATACGCAGTATTTT
TRBJ2-3 few 12 . TRBV12-3/TRBV12-4 CASTPFVDTQYF TGTGCCAGCACGCCATTCGTAGATACGCAGTATTTT
TRBJ2-7 . 13 TRBD1 TRBV11-2 CASAGTDTYEQYF TGTGCCAGCGCCGGGACAGACACCTACGAGCAGTACTTC
TRBJ2-1 . 16 TRBD2 TRBV24-1 CATSSRRGSSYNEQFF TGTGCCACCAGCTCTCGGCGGGGGAGCTCCTACAATGAGCAGTTCTTC
TRBJ2-3 many 14 . TRBV6-5 CASSLEDSTDTQYF TGTGCCAGCAGTCTCGAGGACAGCACAGATACGCAGTATTTT
TRBJ2-7 few 14 TRBD1 TRBV4-1 CASSRTGGIYEQYF TGCGCCAGCAGCCGGACAGGGGGCATCTACGAGCAGTACTTC
TRBJ2-7 many 18 . TRBV20-1 CSARDSGLTAGIPYEQYF TGCAGTGCTAGAGATTCAGGCCTAACGGCAGGGATCCCCTACGAGCAGTACTTC
TRBJ2-7 . 12 . TRBV9 CASSSVDGEQYF TGTGCCAGCTCCTCAGTGGACGGGGAGCAGTACTTC
TRBJ2-1 many 17 TRBD2 TRBV7-2 CASSLQTSAWGYNEQFF TGTGCCAGCAGCTTACAGACTAGCGCCTGGGGGTACAATGAGCAGTTCTTC
TRBJ2-3 many 14 . TRBV7-2 CASSLSTGTDTQYF TGTGCCAGCAGCTTATCTACAGGGACAGATACGCAGTATTTT
TRBJ2-3 . 18 TRBD2 TRBV12-3/TRBV12-4 CASSSGLAGSWSTDTQYF TGTGCCAGCAGCTCAGGACTAGCGGGGAGTTGGTCCACAGATACGCAGTATTTT
TRBJ2-3 many 14 . TRBV10-3 CAINPGQRTDTQYF TGTGCCATCAACCCGGGACAACGAACAGATACGCAGTATTTT
TRBJ1-2 many 15 TRBD1 TRBV5-1 CASSLATGVTYGYTF TGCGCCAGCAGCTTGGCGACAGGGGTAACCTATGGCTACACCTTC
TRBJ2-7 few 14 TRBD1 TRBV6-1 CASSWTGGSYEQYF TGTGCCAGCAGCTGGACAGGGGGATCCTACGAGCAGTACTTC
TRBJ2-7 few 14 . TRBV30 CAWSVLGGAREQYF TGTGCCTGGAGTGTACTTGGGGGCGCGAGGGAGCAGTACTTC
TRBJ2-2 many 16 . TRBV12-3/TRBV12-4 CASSRGPAGNTGELFF TGTGCCAGCAGTAGGGGTCCAGCGGGTAACACCGGGGAGCTGTTTTTT
TRBJ2-3 many 21 . TRBV28 CASSLGPQRGGPQTSTDTQYF TGTGCCAGCAGTTTGGGCCCTCAGAGGGGGGGTCCACAGACGTCCACAGATACGCAGTATTTT